This T cell receptor beta chain appears in the sequencing data of a study of beta chain features in type 1 diabetes. The study reverse transcribed the entire isolated RNA, so it sequenced expressed TCRB transcripts. Data came from immunoSEQ multiplex PCR; TCRdb stores just in-frame clones and leaves some out. The sample includes around 250,000 clones, 20% seen only once; the top ten take more than 0.025%. This clone was observed a few times. Its antigen is currently unknown. Via the markers CD45RO/CCR7/CD25/CD127/CD95/CD27, stem cell-like memory, regulatory, central memory and naive CD4+ cells were sorted. Each of the sorted populations had a purity greater than 98%. Germline CDR1 and CDR2: SGHTA and FQGNSA. The CDR3 contains 14 residues. J was trimmed by 2 bases and V by 7 bases; bases with no gene match: 5. Findings of the study overall: When Type 1 diabetes patients were examined, their TCRB CDR3s proved moderately but significantly shorter in all four CD4+ subsets.

The J gene is TRBJ2-1, the V gene TRBV7-2; 7 positions match TRBD1. The source is a woman between 35 and 50 years old with type 1 diabetes. The sequencing input was naive CD4+ T cells from blood. The CDR3 region has the DNA TGTGCCAGCATCGCGACAGGGACCTACAATGAGCAGTTCTTC. Translating gives CASIATGTYNEQFF.